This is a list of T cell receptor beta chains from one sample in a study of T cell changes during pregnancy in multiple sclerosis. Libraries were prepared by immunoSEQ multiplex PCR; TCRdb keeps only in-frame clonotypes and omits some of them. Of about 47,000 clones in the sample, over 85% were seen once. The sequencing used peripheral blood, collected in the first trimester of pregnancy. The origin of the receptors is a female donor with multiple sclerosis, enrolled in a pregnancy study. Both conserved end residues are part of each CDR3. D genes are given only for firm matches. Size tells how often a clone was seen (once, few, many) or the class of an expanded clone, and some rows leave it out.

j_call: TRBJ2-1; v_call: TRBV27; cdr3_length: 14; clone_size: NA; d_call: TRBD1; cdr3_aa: CASSLTGIYNEQFF; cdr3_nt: TGTGCCAGCAGTTTGACAGGGATCTACAATGAGCAGTTCTTC
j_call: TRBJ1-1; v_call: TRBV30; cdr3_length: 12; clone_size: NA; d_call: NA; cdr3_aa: CAWNRVGTEAFF; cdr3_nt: TGTGCCTGGAACAGGGTGGGCACTGAAGCTTTCTTT
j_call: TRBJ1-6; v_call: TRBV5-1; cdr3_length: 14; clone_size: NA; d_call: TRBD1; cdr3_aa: CASSQDRVNSPLHF; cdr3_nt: TGCGCCAGCAGCCAGGACAGGGTAAATTCACCCCTCCACTTT
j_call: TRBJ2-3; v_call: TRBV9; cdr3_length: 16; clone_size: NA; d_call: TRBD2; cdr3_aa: CASSDPSGDSTDTQYF; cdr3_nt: TGTGCCAGCAGCGATCCTAGCGGGGATAGCACAGATACGCAGTATTTT
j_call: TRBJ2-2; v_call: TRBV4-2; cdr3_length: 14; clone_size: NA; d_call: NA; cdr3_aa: CASSSRADTGELFF; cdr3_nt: TGTGCCAGCAGCTCCAGGGCGGACACCGGGGAGCTGTTTTTT
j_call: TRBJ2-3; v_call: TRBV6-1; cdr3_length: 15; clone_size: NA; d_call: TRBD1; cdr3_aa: CASSEAPRTGRTQYF; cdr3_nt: TGTGCCAGCAGTGAAGCGCCCAGGACAGGGCGTACGCAGTATTTT
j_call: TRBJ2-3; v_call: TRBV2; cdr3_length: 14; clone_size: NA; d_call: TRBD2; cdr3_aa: CARGGTSGTDTQYF; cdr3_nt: TGTGCCCGTGGGGGGACTAGCGGCACAGATACGCAGTATTTT
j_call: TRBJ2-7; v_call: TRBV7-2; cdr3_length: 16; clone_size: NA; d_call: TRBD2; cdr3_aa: CASSLGGGGAIYEQYF; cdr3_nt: TGTGCCAGCAGCTTAGGAGGCGGGGGGGCCATTTACGAGCAGTACTTC
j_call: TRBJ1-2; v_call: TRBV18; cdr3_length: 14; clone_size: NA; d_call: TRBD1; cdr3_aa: CASSGDRENYGYTF; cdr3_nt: TGTGCCAGCTCAGGGGACAGGGAAAACTATGGCTACACCTTC
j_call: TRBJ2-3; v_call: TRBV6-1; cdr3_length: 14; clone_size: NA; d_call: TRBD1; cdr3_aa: CASSELRGPDTQYF; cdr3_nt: TGTGCCAGCAGTGAATTAAGGGGGCCAGATACGCAGTATTTT
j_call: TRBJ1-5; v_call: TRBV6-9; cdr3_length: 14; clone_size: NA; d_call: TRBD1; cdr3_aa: CASWDRSSNQPQHF; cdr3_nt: TGTGCCAGCTGGGACAGAAGCAGCAATCAGCCCCAGCATTTT
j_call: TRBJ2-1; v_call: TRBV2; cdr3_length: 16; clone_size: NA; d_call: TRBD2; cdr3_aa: CASSIHGSGGGGEQFF; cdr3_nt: TGTGCCAGCTCCATACATGGTAGCGGGGGGGGAGGTGAGCAGTTCTTC
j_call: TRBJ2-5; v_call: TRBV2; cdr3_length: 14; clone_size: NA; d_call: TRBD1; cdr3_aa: CASSGQGLQETQYF; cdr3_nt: TGTGCCAGCAGTGGACAGGGGTTACAAGAGACCCAGTACTTC
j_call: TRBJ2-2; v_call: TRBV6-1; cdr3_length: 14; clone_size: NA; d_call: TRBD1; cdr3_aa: CASSRQGEDGELFF; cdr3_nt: TGTGCCAGCAGCCGACAGGGGGAGGACGGGGAGCTGTTTTTT
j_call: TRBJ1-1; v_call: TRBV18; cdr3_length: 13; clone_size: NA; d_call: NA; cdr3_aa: CASSPDRTGEAFF; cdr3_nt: TGTGCCAGCTCACCAGACAGGACGGGAGAAGCTTTCTTT
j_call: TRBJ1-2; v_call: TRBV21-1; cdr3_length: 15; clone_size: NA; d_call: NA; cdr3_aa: CASSKPRPPGHCFTF; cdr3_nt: TGTGCCAGCAGCAAACCGAGGCCCCCGGGACACTGTTTCACCTTC
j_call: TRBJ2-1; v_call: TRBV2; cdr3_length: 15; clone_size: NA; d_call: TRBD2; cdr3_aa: CARAPSGGSYNEQFF; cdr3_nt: TGTGCCAGGGCGCCGAGCGGGGGGAGCTACAATGAGCAGTTCTTC
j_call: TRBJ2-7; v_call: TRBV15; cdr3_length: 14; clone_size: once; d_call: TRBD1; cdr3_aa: CATSRDRESYEQYF; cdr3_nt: TGTGCCACCAGCCGGGACAGAGAGAGTTACGAGCAGTACTTC
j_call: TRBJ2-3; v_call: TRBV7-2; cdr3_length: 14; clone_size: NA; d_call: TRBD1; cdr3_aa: CASSLDRGTDTQYF; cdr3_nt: TGTGCCAGCAGCTTAGACAGGGGAACAGATACGCAGTATTTT
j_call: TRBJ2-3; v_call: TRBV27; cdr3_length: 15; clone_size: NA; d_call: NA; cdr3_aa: CASSLAASLFYTQYF; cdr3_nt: TGTGCCAGCAGTTTAGCGGCTAGCCTCTTTTATACGCAGTATTTT
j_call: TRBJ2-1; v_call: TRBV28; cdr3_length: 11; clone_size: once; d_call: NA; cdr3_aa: CASTQYNEQFF; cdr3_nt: TGTGCCAGCACCCAATACAATGAGCAGTTCTTC
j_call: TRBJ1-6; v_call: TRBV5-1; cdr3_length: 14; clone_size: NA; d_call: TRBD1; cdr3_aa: CASSLEGGSSPLHF; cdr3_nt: TGCGCCAGCAGCTTGGAAGGGGGCAGTTCACCCCTCCACTTT
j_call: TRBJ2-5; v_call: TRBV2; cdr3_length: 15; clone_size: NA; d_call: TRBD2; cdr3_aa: CASRGRLAGVETQYF; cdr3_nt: TGTGCCAGCAGGGGACGACTAGCGGGGGTGGAGACCCAGTACTTC
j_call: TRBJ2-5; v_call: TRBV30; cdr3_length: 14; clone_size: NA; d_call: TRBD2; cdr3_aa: CAWSPGTRTLTQYF; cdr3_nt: TGTGCCTGGAGCCCCGGGACTAGGACATTGACCCAGTACTTC
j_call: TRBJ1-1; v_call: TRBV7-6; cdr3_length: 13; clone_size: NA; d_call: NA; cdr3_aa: CASSLGQYTEAFF; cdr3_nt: TGTGCCAGCAGCTTAGGGCAATACACTGAAGCTTTCTTT
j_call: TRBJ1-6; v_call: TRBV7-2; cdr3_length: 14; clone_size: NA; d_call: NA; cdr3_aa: CASSLDYRGSPLHF; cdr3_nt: TGTGCCAGCAGCTTAGATTATCGCGGTTCACCCCTCCACTTT
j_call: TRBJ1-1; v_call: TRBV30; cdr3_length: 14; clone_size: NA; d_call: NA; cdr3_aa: CAWRDSYMNTEAFF; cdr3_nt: TGTGCCTGGAGGGACAGCTATATGAACACTGAAGCTTTCTTT
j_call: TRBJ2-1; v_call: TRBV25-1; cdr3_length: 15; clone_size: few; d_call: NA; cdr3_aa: CASSEAGTRTNEQFF; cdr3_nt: TGTGCCAGCAGTGAGGCGGGTACTAGGACCAATGAGCAGTTCTTC
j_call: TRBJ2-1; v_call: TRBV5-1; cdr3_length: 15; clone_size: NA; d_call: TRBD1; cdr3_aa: CASSRGQGVENEQFF; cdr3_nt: TGCGCCAGCAGCCGTGGACAGGGGGTGGAAAATGAGCAGTTCTTC
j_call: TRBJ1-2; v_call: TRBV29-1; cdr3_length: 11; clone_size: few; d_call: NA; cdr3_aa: CAEGRDYGYTF; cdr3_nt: TGCGCCGAGGGTAGGGACTATGGCTACACCTTC
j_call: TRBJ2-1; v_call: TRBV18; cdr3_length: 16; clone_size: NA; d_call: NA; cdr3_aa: CASSPPAGNLGNEQFF; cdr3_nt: TGTGCCAGCTCACCACCGGCAGGGAATTTGGGCAATGAGCAGTTCTTC
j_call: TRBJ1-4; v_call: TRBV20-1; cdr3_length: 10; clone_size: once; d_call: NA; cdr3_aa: CSGLNEKLFF; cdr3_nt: TGCAGTGGACTAAATGAAAAACTGTTTTTT
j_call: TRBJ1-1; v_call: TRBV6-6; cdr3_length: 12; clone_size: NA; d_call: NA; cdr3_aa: CASSPGHRGAFF; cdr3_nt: TGTGCCAGCAGTCCGGGACACCGAGGAGCTTTCTTT
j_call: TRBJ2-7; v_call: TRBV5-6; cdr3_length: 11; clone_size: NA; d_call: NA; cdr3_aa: CASSSTYEQYF; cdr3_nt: TGTGCCAGCAGCTCCACCTACGAGCAGTACTTC
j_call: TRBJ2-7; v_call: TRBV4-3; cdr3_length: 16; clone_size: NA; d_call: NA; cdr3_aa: CASSRQTGATPYEQYF; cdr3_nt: TGCGCCAGCAGCCGGCAAACAGGAGCCACCCCCTACGAGCAGTACTTC
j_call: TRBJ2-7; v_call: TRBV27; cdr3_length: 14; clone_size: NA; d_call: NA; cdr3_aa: CASRGWGSSYEQYF; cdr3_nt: TGTGCCAGCAGGGGGTGGGGCAGCTCCTACGAGCAGTACTTC
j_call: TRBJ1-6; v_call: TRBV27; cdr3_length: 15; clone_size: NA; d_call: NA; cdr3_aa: CASSLSRQNNSPLHF; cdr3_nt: TGTGCCAGCAGTTTAAGCCGACAAAATAATTCACCCCTCCACTTT
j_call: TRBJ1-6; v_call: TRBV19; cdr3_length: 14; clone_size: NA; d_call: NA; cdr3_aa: CASTQSGVHGPLHF; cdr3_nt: TGTGCCAGTACCCAAAGCGGGGTTCATGGTCCCCTCCACTTT
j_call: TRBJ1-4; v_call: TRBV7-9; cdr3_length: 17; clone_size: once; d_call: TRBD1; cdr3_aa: CASSLWGQPATNEKLFF; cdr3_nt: TGTGCCAGCAGCCTCTGGGGACAGCCTGCAACTAATGAAAAACTGTTTTTT
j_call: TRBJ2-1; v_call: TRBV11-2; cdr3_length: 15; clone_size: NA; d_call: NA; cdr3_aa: CASSTFTGAYNEQFF; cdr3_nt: TGTGCCAGCAGCACATTTACCGGGGCCTACAATGAGCAGTTCTTC
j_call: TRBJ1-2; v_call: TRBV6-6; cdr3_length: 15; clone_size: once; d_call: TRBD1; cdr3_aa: CASSYSGTGNYGYTF; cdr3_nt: TGTGCCAGCAGTTACTCGGGGACAGGGAACTATGGCTACACCTTC
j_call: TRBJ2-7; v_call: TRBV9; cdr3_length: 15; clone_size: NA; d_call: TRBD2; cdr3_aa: CASSVTAGYSYEQYF; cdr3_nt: TGTGCCAGCAGCGTGACAGCGGGGTACTCCTACGAGCAGTACTTC
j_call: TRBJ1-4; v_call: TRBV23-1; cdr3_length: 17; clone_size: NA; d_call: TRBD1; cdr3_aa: CASSQSGGQGLREKLFF; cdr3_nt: TGCGCCAGCAGTCAGTCGGGTGGACAGGGGCTAAGGGAAAAACTGTTTTTT